The T cell receptor (beta chain) described here comes from a study of CD8+CD57+ T cells in acquired aplastic anemia. Study summary: Each DNA sample taken from sorted CD4+ and CD8+ cells came to 3 to 4 ug on average. Among healthy donors, CD4+ cells averaged roughly 11 million reads. The study's findings and limits: Patients and controls shared under 30 CD8+ CDR3 sequences, highly expressed in patients. Statistical testing detected no significant gap in CD8+ Simpson's diversity between patients and controls.

CDR1 is DFQATT, CDR2 SNEGSKA, per germline (reference sequence). CDR3 length: 12 amino acids. The TCR beta profiling, which covered VDJ combination and CDR3 sequence, was carried out using genomic DNA as the template. TCRdb ran MiXCR on the reads and lists one entry per CDR3 protein. This table has roughly 64,000 distinct CDR3 sequences, about 56% appearing once. This clonotype occurred many times. Its matching antigen is unknown. The source is a human donor in good health, serving as a control. The source material was sorted CD4+, CD8+, or CD8+CD57+ T cells (not recorded which) from PBMCs. This sequence joins TRBV20-1 and TRBJ1-2; D is unresolved. The CDR3 loop is CMVTGEGYGYTF. The CDR3 DNA sequence: TGCATGGTGACCGGGGAGGGCTATGGCTACACCTTC.